The 5 T cell receptor beta chains below were found in one sample sequenced in a study of cytomegalovirus exposure and HLA in healthy donors. The PCR had 60 Vbeta and 13 Jbeta primers. Generated by immunoSEQ multiplex PCR, the TCRdb table keeps only in-frame clones and is missing some. The profile shows approximately 92,000 clones, around four fifths of them singletons. The sample taken for sequencing was PBMCs. The receptors shown here come from a man between 50 and 59 years old in good health and CMV-seropositive.

V usage is TRBV9 and J usage is TRBJ1-1; possibly TRBD1 for D (6 bases). CDR1 and CDR2 (germline): SGDLS, YYNGEE. There are 16 residues in the CDR3. Trimming took 0 bases from V and 7 from J, leaving 19 bases between them. The CDR3 DNA reads TGTGCCAGCAGCGTAGCCATTATGGGGGCAAAGGGTGAAGCTTTCTTT. Translating gives CASSVAIMGAKGEAFF. The whole variable domain, filled in from reference TRBV9 and TRBJ1-1, reads DSGVTQTPKHLITATGQRVTLRCSPRSGDLSVYWYQQSLDQGLQFLIQYYNGEERAKGNILERFSAQQFPDLHSELNLSSLELGDSALYFCASSVAIMGAKGEAFFGQGTRLTVV.

The CDR3 here is CASRNSVTDTQYF. CDR3 nucleotides: TGTGCCAGTAGGAATAGCGTGACAGATACGCAGTATTTT. The chain recombines TRBV19 with TRBJ2-3, with a weak D call TRBD2 (5 bases). Per the germline V gene, CDR1 is LNHDA and CDR2 is SQIVND (reference sequence). Trimming took off 6 bases at V and 3 bases at J, with 10 bases between the two ends. This CDR3 contains 13 residues.

The V call is TRBV28, the J call TRBJ1-5; D perhaps matches TRBD1 (5 bases). Per the germline V gene, CDR1 is MDHEN and CDR2 is SYDVKM. There are 14 residues in the CDR3. V was pared by 6 bases and J by 4 bases, with 13 bases between. CDR3 DNA: TGTGCCAGCAGCCCTGGGGGGACTAATCAGCCCCAGCATTTT. This sequence encodes CASSPGGTNQPQHF.

This clone was counted between two and nine times. The J gene is TRBJ2-2, the V gene TRBV2; D gene ambiguous. V lost 3 bases to trimming and J lost 0 bases, with 23 bases between them. The CDR3 sequence is 20 residues long. The V gene's germline CDR1 is SNHLY and CDR2 FYNNEI. CDR3 region: CASSERSPVSRPANTGELFF. The DNA of the CDR3 is TGTGCCAGCAGTGAGCGGAGTCCAGTCTCAAGGCCCGCGAACACCGGGGAGCTGTTTTTT.

This chain connects TRBV10-2 to TRBJ2-7; 12 bases align to TRBD2. Looked up from germline, CDR1 is WSHSY and CDR2 is SAAADI. Germline trimming cut 2 bases from V and 0 bases from J; bases unmatched to any gene: 8. This CDR3 is built from 18 residues. DNA of the CDR3: TGCGCCAGCAGTGAGGGTCTAGCGGGGGGGACTTTCTCCTACGAGCAGTACTTC. This codes for CASSEGLAGGTFSYEQYF.